This T cell receptor beta chain was identified in a study of blood T cell repertoires in COVID-19. In the study overall: PBMCs, B-cell-depleted T cells, or T cells were the source of the cDNA or gDNA that made up the material.

In the study's own analysis: Quantification of nucleated cells was approximated via reference gene primer amplification. This table comes from immunoSEQ multiplex PCR, and its TCRdb copy is limited to in-frame clones, with some not included. V, J and clone size were drawn from that table, and D and trimming were deduced from the DNA. The top ten hold 6.9% of the sample, which has around 180,000 clones, around 82% seen once. The Seattle site enrolled patients during active infection and followed them longitudinally. This CDR3 has 15 residues. V shed 8 bases, J shed 10 bases, and the junction held 14 bases outside the gene matches. Germline loops: CDR1 MNHNY, CDR2 SVGAGI (reference sequence).

The source of this sequence is a man older than 75 with COVID-19, enrolled during active disease. Sequencing was done on a sample of peripheral blood. V is TRBV6-6 and J is TRBJ1-4, with 9 nucleotides matching TRBD1. The CDR3 DNA reads TGTGCCAGCGGATCGGGACAGGGTTCTGGGGGAAAACTGTTTTTT. Encoded protein: CASGSGQGSGGKLFF.